Following are 30 T cell receptor beta chains from one sample sequenced in a study of cytomegalovirus exposure and HLA in healthy donors. Amplification used 60 Vbeta primers and 13 Jbeta primers. Profiled with immunoSEQ multiplex PCR; TCRdb holds only in-frame clones, not every one. Of about 170,000 clones in the sample, roughly 79% are singletons; the top ten hold just under 5%. Sequences were obtained from PBMCs. These TCRs come from a young woman in good health and CMV-seropositive.

The rearrangement links TRBV28 to TRBJ1-5; TRBD1 matches 8 bases. V lost 5 bases and J lost 5; bases outside the gene matches: 5. The CDR3 covers 14 residues. From germline, CDR1 is MDHEN and CDR2 SYDVKM. The CDR3 bases are TGTGCCAGCAGTCGGGACAGGAACGATCAGCCCCAGCATTTT. Its protein product is CASSRDRNDQPQHF.

This rearrangement joins TRBV2 to TRBJ2-2, with unresolved D. CDR3 length: 11 residues. The V end lost 9 bases, the J end lost 2 bases, and 4 bases lay between the germline ends. Germline CDR1 SNHLY, CDR2 FYNNEI. The CDR3 protein is CARANTGELFF. CDR3 nucleotide sequence: TGTGCCAGGGCCAACACCGGGGAGCTGTTTTTT.

This clone was detected only once. The chain employs TRBV28 and TRBJ2-5, with 10 bases fitting TRBD1. V lost 5 bases, J lost 9 bases, and 15 bases stayed unmatched. This CDR3 has 16 residues. Germline V gene sequence: CDR1 MDHEN, CDR2 SYDVKM. The CDR3 here is CASSKPGTGATLAQYF. Here the CDR3 DNA reads TGTGCCAGCAGTAAACCCGGGACAGGGGCCACCTTGGCCCAGTACTTC.

The rearrangement uses TRBV13 and TRBJ2-3; tentative D call: TRBD2 (5 bases). The CDR3 totals 16 residues. Trimming took off 5 bases at V and 2 bases at J, with 17 bases between the two ends. Germline V CDR1 and CDR2: PRHDT, FYEKMQ (reference sequence). CDR3 protein: CASSTAVGGSTDTQYF. In DNA, the CDR3 is TGTGCCAGCAGCACAGCGGTGGGCGGGTCCACAGATACGCAGTATTTT.

This chain uses TRBV27 with TRBJ1-4; TRBD1 is a possible D gene (5 bases). Germline values: CDR1 MNHEY, CDR2 SMNVEV (reference sequence). CDR3 length equals 15 residues. Trimming shortened V by 6 bases and J by 0 bases, and 11 bases separated the two germline ends. DNA for the CDR3: TGTGCCAGCAGATTAGGGGCCGCAACTAATGAAAAACTGTTTTTT. Translation: CASRLGAATNEKLFF. The variable domain in full, with the rest retrieved from reference TRBV27 and TRBJ1-4, is EAQVTQNPRYLITVTGKKLTVTCSQNMNHEYMSWYRQDPGLGLRQIYYSMNVEVTDKGDVPEGYKVSRKEKRNFPLILESPSPNQTSLYFCASRLGAATNEKLFFGSGTQLSVL.

The chain recombines TRBV5-1 with TRBJ1-3; D ambiguous. The V gene's germline CDR1 is SGHRS and CDR2 YFSETQ. Trimming cost V 3 bases and J 4 bases, with 11 bases left between them. The CDR3 totals 14 residues. As DNA, the CDR3 is TGCGCCAGCAGCTCCACCGGGGAGGGAAACACCATATATTTT. Its protein product is CASSSTGEGNTIYF.

The chain has TRBV27 and TRBJ2-7; no clear D gene. The CDR3 runs to 14 residues. Germline V lookup: CDR1 MNHEY, CDR2 SMNVEV (reference sequence). Trimming shortened V by 4 bases and J by 0 bases, and 10 bases separated the two germline ends. For the CDR3, the DNA is TGTGCCAGCAGTTACTACCAAAACTCCTACGAGCAGTACTTC. This sequence encodes CASSYYQNSYEQYF.

The chain links TRBV2 to TRBJ1-2, with TRBD1 identical over 10 bases. The germline CDR1 and CDR2 sequences are SNHLY and FYNNEI. Trimming at V came to 7 bases and at J to 8 bases, leaving 13 bases not matched to a gene. The CDR3 consists of 15 residues. CDR3 region: CASIKNAGTGEGYTF. The CDR3 DNA is TGTGCCAGCATTAAAAACGCTGGGACAGGGGAAGGCTACACCTTC. The full variable domain, its missing parts supplied by reference TRBV2 and TRBJ1-2, is EPEVTQTPSHQVTQMGQEVILRCVPISNHLYFYWYRQILGQKVEFLVSFYNNEISEKSEIFDDQFSVERPDGSNFTLKIRSTKLEDSAMYFCASIKNAGTGEGYTFGSGTRLTVV.

This clone appeared a few times. The rearrangement uses TRBV25-1 and TRBJ2-5; TRBD2 matches 10 bases. The ends lost 3 bases at V and 6 bases at J; junction bases unmatched: 16. The germline gives CDR1 MGHDK, CDR2 SYGVNS. The CDR3 extends over 18 amino acids. The CDR3 protein is CASSDLAGGLATQKTQYF. The CDR3 region has the DNA TGTGCCAGCAGTGACTTAGCGGGGGGCCTCGCCACACAGAAGACCCAGTACTTC.

The V call is TRBV5-6, the J call TRBJ2-1, with 8 bases aligning to TRBD1. This CDR3 is built from 12 residues. With 5 bases clipped from V and 12 bases from J, the junction kept 7 bases outside the gene matches. CDR1 is SGHDT and CDR2 is YYEEEE in the germline V gene. This CDR3 reads CASRGDRLTQFF. The CDR3 DNA sequence: TGTGCCAGCAGAGGGGACAGGCTAACGCAGTTCTTC.

This clone was counted between two and nine times. The chain uses TRBV7-2 and TRBJ2-7, with 7 nucleotides matching TRBD1. CDR3 length: 15 residues. Germline CDR1 reads SGHTA; CDR2 reads FQGNSA. After removal of 5 bases from V and 3 bases from J, the junction contained 10 bases not matched to a gene. The CDR3 DNA follows: TGTGCCAGCAGCCCCCAAAGGGACAGTTTCTACGAGCAGTACTTC. Translating gives CASSPQRDSFYEQYF.

The chain links TRBV5-1 to TRBJ2-3; TRBD1 aligns across 10 bases. Germline CDR1 is SGHRS and CDR2 is YFSETQ. The CDR3 loop spans 16 amino acids. J gave up 4 bases and V 3 bases, and 8 bases lay outside the gene matches. CDR3 protein: CASSSPDRGHADTQYF. CDR3 sequence (DNA): TGCGCCAGCAGCTCCCCCGACAGGGGGCATGCAGATACGCAGTATTTT.

The chain employs TRBV11-2 and TRBJ2-7; 9 nucleotides align to TRBD1. The V and J ends lost 5 bases and 2 bases, in that order; junction bases with no gene match: 16. Germline V lookup: CDR1 SGHAT, CDR2 FQNNGV. The CDR3 spans 18 residues. CDR3 sequence: CASSPMLGQGRGTYEQYF. As DNA, the CDR3 is TGTGCCAGCAGCCCTATGTTGGGACAGGGACGGGGTACCTACGAGCAGTACTTC. The whole variable domain, filled in from reference TRBV11-2 and TRBJ2-7, reads EAGVAQSPRYKIIEKRQSVAFWCNPISGHATLYWYQQILGQGPKLLIQFQNNGVVDDSQLPKDRFSAERLKGVDSTLKIQPAKLEDSAVYLCASSPMLGQGRGTYEQYFGPGTRLTVT.

The CDR3 region has the DNA TGTGCCAGCAGTTTATCGTCGACAGGGTCAAATCAGCCCCAGCATTTT. It translates to CASSLSSTGSNQPQHF. The chain links TRBV27 to TRBJ1-5; 7 bases are a match to TRBD1. The V gene's germline CDR1 is MNHEY and CDR2 SMNVEV (reference sequence). The ends lost 0 bases at V and 4 bases at J; junction bases unmatched: 6. This CDR3 contains 16 residues.

The CDR3 nucleotides are TGTGCCAGCAGCAGAACAGGGATCACTGAAGCTTTCTTT. This encodes CASSRTGITEAFF. The V gene is TRBV7-8, the J gene TRBJ1-1; tentatively, D is TRBD1 (6 bases). CDR1 and CDR2 (germline): SGHVS, FQNEAQ. The germline V and J ends were trimmed by 5 bases and 4 bases, with 11 bases remaining between them. The CDR3 consists of 13 residues.

The rearrangement links TRBV9 to TRBJ2-1; D perhaps matches TRBD2 (5 bases). This CDR3 has 15 amino acids. Germline values: CDR1 SGDLS, CDR2 YYNGEE. V lost 3 bases and J 5 bases, leaving 15 bases between the germline ends. The CDR3 spells CASSGELVRDNEQFF. The CDR3 DNA follows: TGTGCCAGCAGCGGCGAACTGGTGCGGGACAATGAGCAGTTCTTC.

J is TRBJ2-1 and V is TRBV10-3; the D gene is possibly TRBD2 (5 bases). This CDR3 has 14 residues. Looked up from germline, CDR1 is ENHRY and CDR2 is SYGVKD. With 8 bases removed from V and 1 base from J, the gap between germline ends came to 12 bases. In DNA, the CDR3 is TGTGCCATCGGAGGAGGTACATCCTACAATGAGCAGTTCTTC. It codes for CAIGGGTSYNEQFF.

The chain joins TRBV7-9 to TRBJ2-1; D uncertain. Per germline, CDR1 SEHNR and CDR2 FQNEAQ (reference sequence). The CDR3 contains 14 residues. V was clipped by 0 bases and J by 3 bases, with 6 bases between them. The CDR3 loop is CASSLASNYNEQFF. As DNA, the CDR3 is TGTGCCAGCAGCTTAGCTTCAAACTACAATGAGCAGTTCTTC.

This chain uses TRBV2 with TRBJ2-5; no reliable D call. The J call is doubtful: the DNA matches TRBJ2-7 better. The germline V gene encodes CDR1 SNHLY and CDR2 FYNNEI. CDR3 length: 12 amino acids. CDR3 DNA: TGTGCCAGCAGTCCCCCCCGCTACGAGCAGTACTTC. Translating it yields CASSPPRYEQYF.

The CDR3, as DNA: TGTGCCAGCAGCTCGTGGACTAGCGGGACAGATACGCAGTATTTT. Its translation: CASSSWTSGTDTQYF. The chain combines TRBV5-4 with TRBJ2-3, with TRBD2 matching 11 bases. From germline, CDR1 is SGHNT and CDR2 YYREEE (reference sequence). The CDR3 contains 15 residues. Trimming at V came to 3 bases and at J to 3 bases, leaving 3 bases not matched to a gene.

The chain has TRBV6-5 and TRBJ1-1; 8 bases map to TRBD1. The germline CDR1 and CDR2 sequences are MNHEY and SVGAGI. The CDR3 has 14 residues. With 8 bases clipped from V and 3 bases from J, the junction kept 8 bases outside the gene matches. The CDR3 here is CASLTPTGDTEAFF. The DNA of the CDR3 is TGTGCCAGCCTAACCCCGACAGGGGACACTGAAGCTTTCTTT.

The sample holds a few counts of this clone. This rearrangement joins TRBV18 to TRBJ1-5, with 9 bases matching TRBD1. CDR3 length equals 15 residues. Trimming cost V 2 bases and J 5 bases; bases outside gene matches: 4. The germline V gene encodes CDR1 KGHSH and CDR2 LQKENI. Written as DNA, the CDR3 is TGTGCCAGCTCACCAGGGGACAGGGATGATCAGCCCCAGCATTTT. Its protein product is CASSPGDRDDQPQHF.

This chain connects TRBV6-1 to TRBJ1-4; the D gene is possibly TRBD1 (6 bases). The V end was cut by 1 base, the J end by 5 bases, with 14 bases between. This CDR3 is built from 16 residues. The V gene's germline CDR1 is MNHNS and CDR2 SASEGT. The CDR3 loop is CASSEGAGEGNEKLFF. CDR3 in DNA: TGTGCCAGCAGTGAAGGGGCAGGGGAAGGGAATGAAAAACTGTTTTTT.

This chain uses TRBV7-9 with TRBJ1-1; no reliable D call. CDR1 is SEHNR and CDR2 is FQNEAQ in the germline V gene (reference sequence). Trimming removed 5 bases at V and 8 bases at J, with 21 bases between. The CDR3 is 15 residues long. This chain's CDR3 is CASSRGVSSPSEAFF. The CDR3 DNA reads TGTGCCAGCAGCCGCGGTGTATCTAGCCCATCGGAAGCTTTCTTT.

The rearrangement uses TRBV6-5 and TRBJ2-3; a weak D match, TRBD2 (6 bases). The CDR3 covers 16 residues. Germline CDR1 is MNHEY and CDR2 is SVGAGI. V dropped 0 bases and J dropped 2 bases, with 12 bases sitting between them. The CDR3 is CASSYSNMGLTDTQYF. In DNA, the CDR3 is TGTGCCAGCAGTTACTCGAATATGGGACTCACAGATACGCAGTATTTT.

The rearrangement uses TRBV27 and TRBJ1-1, with 8 bases identical to TRBD1. CDR1 and CDR2 (germline): MNHEY, SMNVEV (reference sequence). The length of the CDR3 is 14 residues. J lost 5 bases, V lost 3 bases, and 5 bases had no gene match. The CDR3 sequence: CASSFRGRWTEAFF. CDR3 in DNA: TGTGCCAGCAGTTTCAGGGGGCGTTGGACTGAAGCTTTCTTT.

The rearrangement uses TRBV28 and TRBJ2-1, with a weak D call TRBD2 (6 bases). Deletions cut 3 bases from V and 9 bases from J, with 12 bases between. CDR3 length: 13 residues. Germline V gene data show CDR1 as MDHEN and CDR2 as SYDVKM. CDR3 in DNA: TGTGCCAGCAGTTTCATTGGGGGAGGTGAGCAGTTCTTC. Translation: CASSFIGGGEQFF.

This clone was observed a few times. The V call is TRBV4-2, the J call TRBJ2-3; 8 bases are shared with TRBD1. The V gene's germline CDR1 is LGHNA and CDR2 YNFKEQ. The V gene end was trimmed by 3 bases and the J gene end by 2 bases; junction bases not matched to a gene: 1. The CDR3 has 14 amino acids. CDR3 sequence reads: CASSQGQDTDTQYF. The DNA of the CDR3 is TGTGCCAGCAGCCAGGGACAGGACACAGATACGCAGTATTTT.

This chain joins TRBV5-1 and TRBJ1-2; TRBD1 matches at 8 bases. The CDR3 has 18 residues. The junction had 16 bases not matched to a gene; V was cut back by 4 bases and J by 2 bases. Germline V gene data show CDR1 as SGHRS and CDR2 as YFSETQ. The CDR3 is CASSLPDDRGGMNYGYTF. For the CDR3, the DNA is TGCGCCAGCAGCCTACCTGACGACAGGGGAGGTATGAACTATGGCTACACCTTC.

This clone was observed a few times. The same CDR3 also results from other DNA sequences found in this sample. The CDR3 DNA is TGTGCCAGCCGGGAAGGTTGGAACACTGAAGCTTTCTTT. Its translation: CASREGWNTEAFF. V is TRBV28 and J is TRBJ1-1, with D hard to call. Germline CDR1 and CDR2: MDHEN and SYDVKM. The CDR3 has 13 residues. Trimming pared 8 bases from V and 1 base from J, leaving 11 bases between. The full variable domain, completed using reference TRBV28 and TRBJ1-1, is DVKVTQSSRYLVKRTGEKVFLECVQDMDHENMFWYRQDPGLGLRLIYFSYDVKMKEKGDIPEGYSVSREKKERFSLILESASTNQTSMYLCASREGWNTEAFFGQGTRLTVV.